These T cell receptor beta chains were read from a single sample in a study. Each CDR3 protein gets one entry after TCRdb re-called the RT-PCR reads with MiXCR. The top ten hold 3.6% of the sample, which has more than 600,000 distinct CDR3 sequences, 14% seen once. Sequenced input: memory CD4+ T cells from blood. The receptors originated from a female donor in good health, serving as a healthy control. Each CDR3 is given with its conserved first and last residue. Each record gives: clone size, V gene, D gene, J gene, CDR3 protein, CDR3 DNA. A D gene is named only where the DNA matches it firmly. Clone size, where shown, is once, few, many, or a class for clones that have expanded.

size: many
V: TRBV14
D: .
J: TRBJ2-7
CDR3: CASSPRGAYEQYF
DNA: TGTGCCAGCAGCCCCCGCGGGGCCTACGAGCAGTACTTC

size: few
V: TRBV5-1
D: TRBD1
J: TRBJ2-7
CDR3: CASSFQGVITREQYF
DNA: TGCGCCAGCAGCTTTCAGGGGGTGATAACTCGCGAGCAGTACTTC

size: .
V: TRBV29-1
D: TRBD1
J: TRBJ1-1
CDR3: CSVWTGGTEAFF
DNA: TGCAGCGTGTGGACAGGGGGTACTGAAGCTTTCTTT

size: few
V: TRBV4-3
D: TRBD1
J: TRBJ1-1
CDR3: CASTSGQGKTEAFF
DNA: TGCGCCAGCACGAGCGGACAGGGGAAAACTGAAGCTTTCTTT

size: .
V: TRBV7-6
D: TRBD2
J: TRBJ2-1
CDR3: CASSLGSGGAGEQFF
DNA: TGTGCCAGCAGCTTAGGGAGCGGGGGGGCCGGTGAGCAGTTCTTC

size: few
V: TRBV3-1
D: .
J: TRBJ2-1
CDR3: CASSQRIGAFSSYNEQFF
DNA: TGTGCCAGCAGCCAGAGGATAGGCGCCTTCAGCTCCTACAATGAGCAGTTCTTC

size: .
V: TRBV5-1
D: .
J: TRBJ2-5
CDR3: CASGFNLQGGETQYF
DNA: TGCGCCAGTGGCTTTAACCTTCAAGGGGGAGAGACCCAGTACTTC

size: .
V: TRBV20-1
D: .
J: TRBJ1-2
CDR3: CSAREGFGAGGGYTF
DNA: TGCAGTGCTAGAGAGGGATTTGGGGCCGGGGGAGGCTACACCTTC

size: many
V: TRBV6-1
D: TRBD1
J: TRBJ1-4
CDR3: CASSHGTGYNEKLFF
DNA: TGTGCCAGCAGCCACGGGACAGGCTATAATGAAAAACTGTTTTTT

size: .
V: TRBV27
D: TRBD2
J: TRBJ2-1
CDR3: CASRTLAGIYNEQFF
DNA: TGTGCCAGCAGGACTCTAGCGGGGATCTACAATGAGCAGTTCTTC

size: .
V: TRBV5-4
D: .
J: TRBJ2-2
CDR3: CASKPGGRSNTGELFF
DNA: TGTGCCAGCAAACCCGGTGGTAGATCTAACACCGGGGAGCTGTTTTTT